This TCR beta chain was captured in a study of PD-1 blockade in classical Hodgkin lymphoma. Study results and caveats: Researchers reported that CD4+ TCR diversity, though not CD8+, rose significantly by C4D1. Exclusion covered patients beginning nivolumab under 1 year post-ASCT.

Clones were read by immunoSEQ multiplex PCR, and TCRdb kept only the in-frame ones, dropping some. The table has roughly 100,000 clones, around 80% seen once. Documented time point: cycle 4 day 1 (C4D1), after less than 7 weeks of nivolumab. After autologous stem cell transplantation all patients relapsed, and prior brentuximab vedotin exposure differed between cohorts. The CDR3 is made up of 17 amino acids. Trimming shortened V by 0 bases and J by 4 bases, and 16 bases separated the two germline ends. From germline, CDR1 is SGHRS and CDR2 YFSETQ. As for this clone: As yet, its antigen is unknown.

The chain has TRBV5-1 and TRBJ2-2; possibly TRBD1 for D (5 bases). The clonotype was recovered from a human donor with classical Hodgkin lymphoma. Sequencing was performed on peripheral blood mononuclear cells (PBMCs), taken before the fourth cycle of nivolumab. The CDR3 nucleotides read TGCGCCAGCAGCTTGGAAGGGCCAGGGATGAGCACCGGGGAGCTGTTTTTT. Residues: CASSLEGPGMSTGELFF.